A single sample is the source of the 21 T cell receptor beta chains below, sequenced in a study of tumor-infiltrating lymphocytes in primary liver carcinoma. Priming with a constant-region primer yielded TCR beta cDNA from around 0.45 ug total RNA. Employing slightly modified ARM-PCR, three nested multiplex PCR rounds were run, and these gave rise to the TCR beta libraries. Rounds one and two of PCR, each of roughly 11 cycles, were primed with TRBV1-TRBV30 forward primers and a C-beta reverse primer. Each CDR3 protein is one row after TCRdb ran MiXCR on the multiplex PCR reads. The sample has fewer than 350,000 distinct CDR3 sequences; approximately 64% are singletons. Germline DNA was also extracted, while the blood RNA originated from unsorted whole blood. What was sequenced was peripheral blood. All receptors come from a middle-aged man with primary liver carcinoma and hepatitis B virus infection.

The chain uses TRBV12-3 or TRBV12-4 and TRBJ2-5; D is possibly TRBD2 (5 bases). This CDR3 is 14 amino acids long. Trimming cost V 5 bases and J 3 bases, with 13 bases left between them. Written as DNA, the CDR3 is TGTGCCAGCAGTCCCGCCGGGGTTGAAGAGACCCAGTACTTC. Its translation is CASSPAGVEETQYF.

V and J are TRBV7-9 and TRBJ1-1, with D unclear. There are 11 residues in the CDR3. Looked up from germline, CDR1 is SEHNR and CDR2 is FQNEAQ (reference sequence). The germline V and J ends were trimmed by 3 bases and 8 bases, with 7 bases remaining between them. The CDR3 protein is CASSFAGEAFF. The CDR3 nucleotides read TGTGCCAGCAGCTTTGCCGGGGAAGCTTTCTTT.

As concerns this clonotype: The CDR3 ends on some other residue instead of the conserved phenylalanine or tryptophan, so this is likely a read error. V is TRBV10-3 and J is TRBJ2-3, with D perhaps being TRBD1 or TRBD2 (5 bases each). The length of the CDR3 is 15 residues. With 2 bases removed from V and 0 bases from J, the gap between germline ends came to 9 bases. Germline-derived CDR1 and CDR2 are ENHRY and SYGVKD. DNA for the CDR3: TGTGCCATCAGTGAGGTCGGGACCAGCACAGATACGCAGTATTCT. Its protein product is CAISEVGTSTDTQYS.

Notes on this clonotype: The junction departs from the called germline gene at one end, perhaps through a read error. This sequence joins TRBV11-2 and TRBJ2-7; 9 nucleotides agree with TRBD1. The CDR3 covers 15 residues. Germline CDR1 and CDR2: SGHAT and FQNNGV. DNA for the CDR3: TGTGCCAGCATCTTAGCTCCCGACAGGGGGTACGAGCAGTACTTC. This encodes CASILAPDRGYEQYF.

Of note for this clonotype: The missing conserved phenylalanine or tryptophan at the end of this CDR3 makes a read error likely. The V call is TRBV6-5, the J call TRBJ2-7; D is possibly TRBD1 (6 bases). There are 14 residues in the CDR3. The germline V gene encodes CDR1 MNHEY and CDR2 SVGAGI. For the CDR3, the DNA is TGTGCCAACAGTTACTCGAGGGACACCTACGAGCAGTACATC. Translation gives CANSYSRDTYEQYI.

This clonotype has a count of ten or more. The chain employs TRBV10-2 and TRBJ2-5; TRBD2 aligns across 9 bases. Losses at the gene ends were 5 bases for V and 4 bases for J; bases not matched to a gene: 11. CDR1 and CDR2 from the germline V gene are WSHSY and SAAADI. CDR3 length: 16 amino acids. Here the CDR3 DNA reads TGCGCCAGCAGTCTCAGACTAGCGGATACTCTAGAGACCCAGTACTTC. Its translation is CASSLRLADTLETQYF.

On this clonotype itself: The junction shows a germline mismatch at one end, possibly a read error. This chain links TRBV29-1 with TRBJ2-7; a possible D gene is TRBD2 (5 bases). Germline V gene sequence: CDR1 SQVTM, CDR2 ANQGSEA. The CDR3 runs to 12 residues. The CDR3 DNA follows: TGCAGTGCCGAGGGTATCTCCTACGAGCGGTACTTC. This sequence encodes CSAEGISYERYF.

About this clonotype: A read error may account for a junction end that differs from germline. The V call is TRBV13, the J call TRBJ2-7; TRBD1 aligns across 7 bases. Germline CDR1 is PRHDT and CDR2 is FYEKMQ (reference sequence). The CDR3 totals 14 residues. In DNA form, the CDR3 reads TGTGCCGGCAGCTTAGGTCGACAGGGCTACGAGCAGTACTTC. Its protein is CAGSLGRQGYEQYF.

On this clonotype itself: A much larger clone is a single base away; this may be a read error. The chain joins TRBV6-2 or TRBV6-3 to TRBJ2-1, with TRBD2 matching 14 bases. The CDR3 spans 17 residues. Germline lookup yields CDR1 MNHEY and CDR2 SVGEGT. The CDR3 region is CASSYPPGTSGSFEHFF. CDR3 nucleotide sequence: TGTGCCAGCAGTTACCCACCCGGGACTAGCGGGAGTTTTGAGCACTTCTTC.

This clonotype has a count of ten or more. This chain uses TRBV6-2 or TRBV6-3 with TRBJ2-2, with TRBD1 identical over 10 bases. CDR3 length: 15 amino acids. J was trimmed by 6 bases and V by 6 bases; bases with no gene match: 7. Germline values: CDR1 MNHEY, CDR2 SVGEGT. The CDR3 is CASRGTGVAPGELFF. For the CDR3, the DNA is TGTGCCAGCAGGGGGACAGGGGTCGCCCCCGGGGAGCTGTTTTTT.

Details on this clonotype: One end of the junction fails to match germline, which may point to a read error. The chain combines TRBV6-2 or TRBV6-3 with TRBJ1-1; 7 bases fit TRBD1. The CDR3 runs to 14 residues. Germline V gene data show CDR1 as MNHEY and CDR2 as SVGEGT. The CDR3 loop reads CASSYWQGVAEAFF. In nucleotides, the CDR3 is TGTGCTAGCAGTTACTGGCAGGGGGTAGCTGAAGCTTTCTTT.

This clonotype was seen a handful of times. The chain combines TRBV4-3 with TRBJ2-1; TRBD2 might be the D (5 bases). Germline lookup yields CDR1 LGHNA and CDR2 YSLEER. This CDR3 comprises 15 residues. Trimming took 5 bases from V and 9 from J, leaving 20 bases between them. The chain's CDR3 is CASSTSPGNIGEQFF. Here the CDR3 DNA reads TGCGCCAGCAGCACCTCCCCCGGGAATATAGGTGAGCAGTTCTTC.

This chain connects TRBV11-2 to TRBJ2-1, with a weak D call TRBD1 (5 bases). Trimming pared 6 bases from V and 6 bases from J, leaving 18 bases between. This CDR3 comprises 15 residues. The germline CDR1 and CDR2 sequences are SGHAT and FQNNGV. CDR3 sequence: CASRVHGFRGNEQFF. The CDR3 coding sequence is TGTGCCAGCAGGGTACATGGTTTTAGGGGCAATGAGCAGTTCTTC. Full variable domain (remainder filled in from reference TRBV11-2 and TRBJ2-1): EAGVAQSPRYKIIEKRQSVAFWCNPISGHATLYWYQQILGQGPKLLIQFQNNGVVDDSQLPKDRFSAERLKGVDSTLKIQPAKLEDSAVYLCASRVHGFRGNEQFFGPGTRLTVL.

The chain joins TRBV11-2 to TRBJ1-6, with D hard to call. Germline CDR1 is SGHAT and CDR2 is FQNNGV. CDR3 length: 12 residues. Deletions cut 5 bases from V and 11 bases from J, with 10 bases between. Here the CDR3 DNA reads TGTGCCAGCAGCCACGATGGCCCACCCCTCCACTTT. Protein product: CASSHDGPPLHF. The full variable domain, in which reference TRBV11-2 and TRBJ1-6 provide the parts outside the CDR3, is EAGVAQSPRYKIIEKRQSVAFWCNPISGHATLYWYQQILGQGPKLLIQFQNNGVVDDSQLPKDRFSAERLKGVDSTLKIQPAKLEDSAVYLCASSHDGPPLHFGNGTRLTVT.

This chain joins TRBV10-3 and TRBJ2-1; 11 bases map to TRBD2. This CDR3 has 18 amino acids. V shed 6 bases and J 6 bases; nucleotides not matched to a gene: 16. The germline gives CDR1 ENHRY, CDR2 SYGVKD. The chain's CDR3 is CAISERNSGRAGGNEQFF. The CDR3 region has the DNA TGTGCCATCAGCGAAAGGAATAGCGGGAGGGCCGGGGGCAATGAGCAGTTCTTC.

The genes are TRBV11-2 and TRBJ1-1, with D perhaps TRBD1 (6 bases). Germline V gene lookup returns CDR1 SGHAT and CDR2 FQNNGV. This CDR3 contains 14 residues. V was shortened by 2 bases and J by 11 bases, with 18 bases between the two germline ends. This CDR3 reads CASSLSRDKGQAFF. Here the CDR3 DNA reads TGTGCCAGCAGCTTAAGCCGGGACAAGGGGCAGGCTTTCTTT.

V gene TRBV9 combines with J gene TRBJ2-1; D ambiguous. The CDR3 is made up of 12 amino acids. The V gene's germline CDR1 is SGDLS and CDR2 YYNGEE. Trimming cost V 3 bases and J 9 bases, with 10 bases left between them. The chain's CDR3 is CASSENSGEQFF. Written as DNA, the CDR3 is TGTGCCAGCAGCGAGAATAGTGGTGAGCAGTTCTTC. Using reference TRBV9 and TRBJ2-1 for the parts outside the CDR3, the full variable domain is DSGVTQTPKHLITATGQRVTLRCSPRSGDLSVYWYQQSLDQGLQFLIQYYNGEERAKGNILERFSAQQFPDLHSELNLSSLELGDSALYFCASSENSGEQFFGPGTRLTVL.

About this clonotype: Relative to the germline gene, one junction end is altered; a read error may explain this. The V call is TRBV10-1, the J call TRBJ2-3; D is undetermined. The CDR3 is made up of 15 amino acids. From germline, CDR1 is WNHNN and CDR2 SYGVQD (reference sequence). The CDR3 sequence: CASSEARLPTDTEYF. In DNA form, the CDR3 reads TGCGCCAGCAGTGAAGCTCGCCTCCCAACAGATACGGAGTATTTT.

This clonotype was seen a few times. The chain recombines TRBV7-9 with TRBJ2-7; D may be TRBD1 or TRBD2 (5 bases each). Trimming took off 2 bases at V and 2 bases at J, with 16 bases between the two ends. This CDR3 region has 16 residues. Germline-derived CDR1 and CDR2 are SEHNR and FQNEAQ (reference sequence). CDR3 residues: CASSLSAGRETYEQYF. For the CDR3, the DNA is TGTGCCAGCAGCTTATCGGCAGGGAGAGAAACCTACGAGCAGTACTTC.

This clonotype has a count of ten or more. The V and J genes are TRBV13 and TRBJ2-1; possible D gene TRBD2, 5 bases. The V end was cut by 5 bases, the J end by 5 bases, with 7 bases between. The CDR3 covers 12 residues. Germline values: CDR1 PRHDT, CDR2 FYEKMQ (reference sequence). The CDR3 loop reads CASSRRDNEQFF. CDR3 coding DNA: TGTGCCAGCAGCCGGCGGGACAATGAGCAGTTCTTC.

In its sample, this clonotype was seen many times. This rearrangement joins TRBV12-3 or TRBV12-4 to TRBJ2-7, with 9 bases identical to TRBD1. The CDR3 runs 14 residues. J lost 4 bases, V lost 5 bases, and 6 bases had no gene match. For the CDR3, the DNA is TGTGCCAGCAGTCAATGGGACAGGGCTTACGAGCAGTACTTC. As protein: CASSQWDRAYEQYF.